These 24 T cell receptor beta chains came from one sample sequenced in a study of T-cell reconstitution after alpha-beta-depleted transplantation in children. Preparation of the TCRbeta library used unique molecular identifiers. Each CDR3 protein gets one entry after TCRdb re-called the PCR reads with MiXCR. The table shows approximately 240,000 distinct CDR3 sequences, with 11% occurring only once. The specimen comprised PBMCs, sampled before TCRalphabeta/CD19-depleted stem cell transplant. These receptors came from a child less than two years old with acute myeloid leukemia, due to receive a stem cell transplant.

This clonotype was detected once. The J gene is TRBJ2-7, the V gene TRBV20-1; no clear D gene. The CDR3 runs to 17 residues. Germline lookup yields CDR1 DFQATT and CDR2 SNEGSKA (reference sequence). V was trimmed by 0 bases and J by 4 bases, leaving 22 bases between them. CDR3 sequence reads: CSARDHGRPVRIYEQYF. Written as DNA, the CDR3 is TGCAGTGCTAGAGACCATGGTCGACCAGTCAGAATTTACGAGCAGTACTTC.

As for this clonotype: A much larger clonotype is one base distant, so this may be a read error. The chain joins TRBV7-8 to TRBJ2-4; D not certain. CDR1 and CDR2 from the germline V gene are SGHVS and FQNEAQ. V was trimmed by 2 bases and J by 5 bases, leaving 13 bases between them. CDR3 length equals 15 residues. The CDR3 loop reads CASSLKADLENIQYF. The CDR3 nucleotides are TGTGCCAGCAGCTTAAAGGCCGACTTGGAAAACATTCAGTACTTC.

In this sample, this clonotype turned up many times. As DNA, the CDR3 is TGTGCCAGCTCAGCAGAGGGACACTCCTACGAGCAGTACTTC. Translating gives CASSAEGHSYEQYF. V gene TRBV18 combines with J gene TRBJ2-7, with a possible D match to TRBD1 (6 bases). Germline CDR1 and CDR2: KGHSH and LQKENI. CDR3 size: 14 residues. V lost 5 bases, J lost 0 bases, and 11 bases lay in between.

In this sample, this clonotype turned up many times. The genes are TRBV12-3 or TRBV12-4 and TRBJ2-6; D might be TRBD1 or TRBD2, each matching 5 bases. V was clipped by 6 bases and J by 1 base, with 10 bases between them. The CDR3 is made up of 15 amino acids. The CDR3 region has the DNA TGTGCCAGCAGCCCGAGGGGATCTGGGGCCAACGTCCTGACTTTC. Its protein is CASSPRGSGANVLTF.

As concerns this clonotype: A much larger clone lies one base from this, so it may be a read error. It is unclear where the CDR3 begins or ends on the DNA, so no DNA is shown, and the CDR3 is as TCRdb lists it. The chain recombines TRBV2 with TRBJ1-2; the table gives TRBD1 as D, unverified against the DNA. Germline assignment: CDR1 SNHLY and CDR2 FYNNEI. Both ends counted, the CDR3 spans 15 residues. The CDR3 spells CASSEVAGGNYGYAF.

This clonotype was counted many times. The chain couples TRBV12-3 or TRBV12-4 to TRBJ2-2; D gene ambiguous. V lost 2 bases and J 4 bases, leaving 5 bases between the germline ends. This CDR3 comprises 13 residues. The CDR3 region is CASSLKLTGELFF. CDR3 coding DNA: TGTGCCAGCAGTTTAAAGCTCACCGGGGAGCTGTTTTTT.

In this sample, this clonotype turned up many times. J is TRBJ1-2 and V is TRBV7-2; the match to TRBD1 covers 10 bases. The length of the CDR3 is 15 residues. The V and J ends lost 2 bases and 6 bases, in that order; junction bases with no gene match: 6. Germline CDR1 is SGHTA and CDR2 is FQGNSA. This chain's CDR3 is CASSLTRTGGNGYTF. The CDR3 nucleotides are TGTGCCAGCAGCTTAACTCGGACAGGGGGGAATGGCTACACCTTC.

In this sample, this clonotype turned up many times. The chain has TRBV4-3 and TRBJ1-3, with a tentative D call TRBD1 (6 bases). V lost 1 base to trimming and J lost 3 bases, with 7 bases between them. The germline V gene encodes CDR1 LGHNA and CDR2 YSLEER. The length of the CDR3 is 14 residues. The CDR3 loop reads CASSQGTDGNTIYF. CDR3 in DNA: TGCGCCAGCAGCCAAGGGACAGATGGAAACACCATATATTTT.

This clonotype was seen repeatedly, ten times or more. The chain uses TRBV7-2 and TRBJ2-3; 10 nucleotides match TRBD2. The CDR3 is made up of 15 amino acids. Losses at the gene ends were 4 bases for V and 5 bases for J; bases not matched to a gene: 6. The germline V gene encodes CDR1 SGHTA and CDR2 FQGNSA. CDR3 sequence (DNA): TGTGCCAGCAGCTCTAGCGGGAGTGAGTTAGATACGCAGTATTTT. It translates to CASSSSGSELDTQYF.

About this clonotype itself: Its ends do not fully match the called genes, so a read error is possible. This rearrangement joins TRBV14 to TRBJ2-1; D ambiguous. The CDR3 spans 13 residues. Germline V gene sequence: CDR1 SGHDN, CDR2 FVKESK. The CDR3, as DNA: TGTACCAGCAGCCGTGGGATTTACAACGAGCAGTTCTTC. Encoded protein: CTSSRGIYNEQFF.

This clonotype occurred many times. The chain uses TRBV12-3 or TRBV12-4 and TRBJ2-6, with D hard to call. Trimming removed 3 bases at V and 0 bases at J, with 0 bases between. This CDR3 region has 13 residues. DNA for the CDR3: TGTGCCAGCAGTTTCTCTGGGGCCAACGTCCTGACTTTC. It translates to CASSFSGANVLTF.

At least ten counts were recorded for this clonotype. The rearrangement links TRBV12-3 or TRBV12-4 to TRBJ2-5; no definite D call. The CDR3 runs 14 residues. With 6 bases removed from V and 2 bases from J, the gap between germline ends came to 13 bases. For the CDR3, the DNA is TGTGCCAGCAGCCACCCTCCGGAACAAGAGACCCAGTACTTC. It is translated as CASSHPPEQETQYF.

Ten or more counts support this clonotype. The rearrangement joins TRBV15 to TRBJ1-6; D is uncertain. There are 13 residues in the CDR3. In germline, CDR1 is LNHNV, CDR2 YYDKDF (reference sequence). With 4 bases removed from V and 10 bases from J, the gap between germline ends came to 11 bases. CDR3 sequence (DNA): TGTGCCACCAGCACCCGAGAGGCATCACCCCTCCACTTT. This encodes CATSTREASPLHF.

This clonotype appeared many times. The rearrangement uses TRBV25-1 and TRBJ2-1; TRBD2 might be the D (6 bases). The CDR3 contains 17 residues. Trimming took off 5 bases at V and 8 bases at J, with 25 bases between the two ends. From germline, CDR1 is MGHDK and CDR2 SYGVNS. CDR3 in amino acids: CASSSKDGAEGIDEQFF. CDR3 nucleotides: TGTGCCAGCAGTTCAAAAGACGGTGCGGAGGGGATCGATGAGCAGTTCTTC. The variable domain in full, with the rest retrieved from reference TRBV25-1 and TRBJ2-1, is EADIYQTPRYLVIGTGKKITLECSQTMGHDKMYWYQQDPGMELHLIHYSYGVNSTEKGDLSSESTVSRIRTEHFPLTLESARPSHTSQYLCASSSKDGAEGIDEQFFGPGTRLTVL.

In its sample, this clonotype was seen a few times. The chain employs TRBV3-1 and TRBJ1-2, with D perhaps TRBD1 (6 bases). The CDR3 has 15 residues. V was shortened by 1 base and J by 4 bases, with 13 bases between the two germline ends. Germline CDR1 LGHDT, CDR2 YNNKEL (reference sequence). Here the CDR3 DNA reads TGTGCCAGCAGCCAAGCAGTGACAGGAGGCTATGGCTACACCTTC. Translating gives CASSQAVTGGYGYTF.

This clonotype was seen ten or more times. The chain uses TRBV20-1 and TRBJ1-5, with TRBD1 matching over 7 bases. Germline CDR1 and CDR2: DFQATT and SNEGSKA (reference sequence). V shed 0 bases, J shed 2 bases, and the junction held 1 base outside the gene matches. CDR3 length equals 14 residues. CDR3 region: CSARDGQGNQPQHF. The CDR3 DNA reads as TGCAGTGCTAGAGATGGACAGGGCAATCAGCCCCAGCATTTT.

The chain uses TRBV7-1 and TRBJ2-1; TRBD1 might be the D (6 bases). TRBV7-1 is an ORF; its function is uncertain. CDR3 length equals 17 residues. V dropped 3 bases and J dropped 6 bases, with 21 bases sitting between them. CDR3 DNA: TGTGCCAGCAGCTCCCCCAGGGAGTCAGGGGCCCTCAATGAGCAGTTCTTC. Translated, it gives CASSSPRESGALNEQFF.

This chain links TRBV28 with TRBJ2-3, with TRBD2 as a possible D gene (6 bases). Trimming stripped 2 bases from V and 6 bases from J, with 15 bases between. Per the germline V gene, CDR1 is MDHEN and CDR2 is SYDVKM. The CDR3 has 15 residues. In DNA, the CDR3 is TGTGCCAGCAGTTTAGGGACTTACGGCGCGGATACGCAGTATTTT. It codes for CASSLGTYGADTQYF.

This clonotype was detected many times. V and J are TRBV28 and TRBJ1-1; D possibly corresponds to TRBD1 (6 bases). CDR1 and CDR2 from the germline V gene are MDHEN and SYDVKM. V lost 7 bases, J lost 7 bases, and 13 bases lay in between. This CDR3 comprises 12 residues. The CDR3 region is CASNVRGYEAFF. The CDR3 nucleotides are TGTGCCAGCAACGTCAGGGGATATGAAGCTTTCTTT.

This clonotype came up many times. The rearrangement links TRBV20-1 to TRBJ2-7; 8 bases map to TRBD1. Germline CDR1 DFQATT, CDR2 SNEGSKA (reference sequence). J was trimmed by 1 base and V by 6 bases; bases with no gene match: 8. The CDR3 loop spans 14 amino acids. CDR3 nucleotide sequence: TGCAGTGCGGAGACCGGGACAGGATCCTACGAGCAGTACTTC. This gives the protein CSAETGTGSYEQYF.

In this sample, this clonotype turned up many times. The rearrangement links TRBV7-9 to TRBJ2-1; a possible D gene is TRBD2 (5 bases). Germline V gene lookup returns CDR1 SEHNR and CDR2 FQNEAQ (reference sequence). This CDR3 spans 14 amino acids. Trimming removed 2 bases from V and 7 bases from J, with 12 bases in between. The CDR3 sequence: CASSLTSQVNEQFF. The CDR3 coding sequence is TGTGCCAGCAGCTTAACTAGTCAAGTGAATGAGCAGTTCTTC.

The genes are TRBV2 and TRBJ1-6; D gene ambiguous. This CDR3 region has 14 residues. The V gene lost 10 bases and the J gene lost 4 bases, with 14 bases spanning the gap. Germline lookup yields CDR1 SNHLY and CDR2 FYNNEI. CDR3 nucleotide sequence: TGTGCCACCCGAGTCGGGGTTTATAATTCACCCCTCCACTTT. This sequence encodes CATRVGVYNSPLHF. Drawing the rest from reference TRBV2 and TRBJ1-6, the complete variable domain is EPEVTQTPSHQVTQMGQEVILRCVPISNHLYFYWYRQILGQKVEFLVSFYNNEISEKSEIFDDQFSVERPDGSNFTLKIRSTKLEDSAMYFCATRVGVYNSPLHFGNGTRLTVT.

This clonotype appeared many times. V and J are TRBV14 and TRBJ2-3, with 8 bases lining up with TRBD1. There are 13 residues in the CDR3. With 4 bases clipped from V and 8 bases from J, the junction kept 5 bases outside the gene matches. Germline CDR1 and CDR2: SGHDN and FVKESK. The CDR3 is CASSLTGGGTQYF. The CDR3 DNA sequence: TGTGCCAGCAGCCTTACAGGGGGAGGTACGCAGTATTTT.

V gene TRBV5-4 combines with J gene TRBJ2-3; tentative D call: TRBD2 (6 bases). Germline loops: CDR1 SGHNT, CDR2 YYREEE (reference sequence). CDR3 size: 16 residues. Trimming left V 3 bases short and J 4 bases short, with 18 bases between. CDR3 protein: CASSSFAPRRADTQYF. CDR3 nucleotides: TGTGCCAGCAGCTCTTTTGCCCCCCGGAGGGCAGATACGCAGTATTTT.